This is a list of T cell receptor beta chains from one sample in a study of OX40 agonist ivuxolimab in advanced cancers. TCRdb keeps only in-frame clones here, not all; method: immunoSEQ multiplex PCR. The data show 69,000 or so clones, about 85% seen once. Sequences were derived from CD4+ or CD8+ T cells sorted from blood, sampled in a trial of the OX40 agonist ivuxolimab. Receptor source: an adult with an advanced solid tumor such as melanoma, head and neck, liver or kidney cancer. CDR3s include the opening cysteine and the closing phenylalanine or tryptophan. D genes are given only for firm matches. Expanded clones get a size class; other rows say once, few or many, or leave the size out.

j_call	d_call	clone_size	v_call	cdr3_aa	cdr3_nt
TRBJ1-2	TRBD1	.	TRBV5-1	CASRAGTGGAGGYGYTF	TGCGCCAGCAGGGCCGGGACAGGGGGCGCAGGAGGGTATGGCTACACCTTC
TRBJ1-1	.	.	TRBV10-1	CASSEGPRTGTEAFF	TGCGCCAGCAGTGAAGGGCCAAGGACGGGCACTGAAGCTTTCTTT
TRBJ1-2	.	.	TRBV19	CASTPDQSWGYTF	TGTGCCAGTACCCCAGATCAATCTTGGGGCTACACCTTC
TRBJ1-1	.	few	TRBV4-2	CASSQDPSNAEAFF	TGTGCCAGCAGCCAAGATCCCTCTAACGCTGAAGCTTTCTTT
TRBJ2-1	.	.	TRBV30	CAWSLWGRDYNEQFF	TGTGCCTGGAGCCTTTGGGGGCGGGACTACAATGAGCAGTTCTTC
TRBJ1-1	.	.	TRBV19	CASSIGSTGPTEAFF	TGTGCCAGTAGTATAGGCTCCACAGGACCCACTGAAGCTTTCTTT
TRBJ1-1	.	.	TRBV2	CASSQKGRDEAFF	TGTGCCAGCAGTCAGAAGGGAAGGGATGAAGCTTTCTTT
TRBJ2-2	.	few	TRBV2	CASSLDTGELFF	TGTGCCAGCAGTCTAGACACCGGGGAGCTGTTTTTT
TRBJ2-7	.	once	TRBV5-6	CASSLGGRDEQYF	TGTGCCAGCAGCTTGGGGGGCCGGGACGAGCAGTACTTC
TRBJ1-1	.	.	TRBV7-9	CASSLGDQPAWGNTEAFF	TGTGCCAGCAGCCTGGGGGACCAGCCAGCATGGGGGAACACTGAAGCTTTCTTT
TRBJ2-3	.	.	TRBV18	CASSPSEHPGNTQYF	TGTGCCAGCTCACCATCGGAGCACCCAGGGAATACGCAGTATTTT
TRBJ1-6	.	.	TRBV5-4	CTSSGSKYNSPLHF	TGTACCAGCAGCGGATCTAAATACAATTCACCCCTCCACTTT
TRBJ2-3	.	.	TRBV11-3	CASSASTDTQYF	TGTGCCAGCTCCGCGAGCACAGATACGCAGTATTTT
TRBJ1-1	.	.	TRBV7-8	CASSSGLMNTEAFF	TGTGCCAGCAGCTCGGGACTGATGAACACTGAAGCTTTCTTT
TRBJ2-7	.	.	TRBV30	CAWRDIYEQYF	TGTGCCTGGAGAGACATCTACGAGCAGTACTTC
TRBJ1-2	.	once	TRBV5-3	CANFNSRGASTNYGYTF	TGTGCCAACTTTAATTCGAGGGGGGCCAGTACCAACTATGGCTACACCTTC
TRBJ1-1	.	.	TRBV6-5	CASRRTTGRNTEAFF	TGTGCCAGCAGACGGACGACAGGCAGGAACACTGAAGCTTTCTTT
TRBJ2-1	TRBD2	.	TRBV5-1	CASSLYGTRNNEQFF	TGCGCCAGCAGCTTGTACGGGACTAGGAACAATGAGCAGTTCTTC
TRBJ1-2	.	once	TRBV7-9	CASSLAGGSNYGYTF	TGTGCCAGCAGCTTAGCTGGGGGATCCAACTATGGCTACACCTTC
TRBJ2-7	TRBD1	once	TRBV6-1	CASALDREAYEQYF	TGTGCCAGCGCATTGGACAGGGAAGCCTACGAGCAGTACTTC
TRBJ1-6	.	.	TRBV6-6	CASSYTGGDGSPLHF	TGTGCCAGCAGTTATACGGGGGGGGATGGATCACCCCTCCACTTT
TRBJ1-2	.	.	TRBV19	CASSIIGTRYGYTF	TGTGCCAGTAGTATAATTGGTACGCGATATGGCTACACCTTC
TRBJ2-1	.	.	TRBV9	CASSVGGGAANEQFF	TGTGCCAGCAGCGTCGGGGGCGGGGCGGCTAATGAGCAGTTCTTC
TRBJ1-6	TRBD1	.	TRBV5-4	CASRPGQANSPLHF	TGTGCCAGCAGACCGGGACAGGCGAATTCACCCCTCCACTTT
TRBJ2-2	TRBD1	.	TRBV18	CASSQGQGAFGELFF	TGTGCCAGCTCACAAGGACAGGGGGCGTTCGGGGAGCTGTTTTTT
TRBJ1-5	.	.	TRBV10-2	CASSELGGNQPQHF	TGCGCCAGCAGTGAGCTGGGAGGCAATCAGCCCCAGCATTTT
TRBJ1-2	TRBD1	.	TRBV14	CASSQDFSLTGHYGYTF	TGTGCCAGCAGCCAAGATTTCTCTTTGACAGGGCACTATGGCTACACCTTC
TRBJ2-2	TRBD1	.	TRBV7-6	CASSTTDRGGGELFF	TGTGCCAGCAGCACCACGGACAGGGGAGGCGGGGAGCTGTTTTTT
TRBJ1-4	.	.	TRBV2	CASTAEGRYEKLFF	TGTGCCAGCACGGCGGAGGGGCGATACGAAAAACTGTTTTTT
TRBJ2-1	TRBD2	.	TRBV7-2	CASSRTSGSHEQFF	TGTGCCAGCAGCCGGACTAGCGGGAGCCATGAGCAGTTCTTC
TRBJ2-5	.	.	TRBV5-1	CASSPGTGETQYF	TGCGCCAGCAGCCCCGGGACGGGAGAGACCCAGTACTTC
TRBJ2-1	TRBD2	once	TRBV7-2	CASSFAVGLASSYNEQFF	TGTGCCAGCAGCTTTGCCGTGGGACTAGCCTCCTCCTACAATGAGCAGTTCTTC
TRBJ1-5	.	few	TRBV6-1	CASSEQGSHHQPQHF	TGTGCCAGCAGTGAGCAAGGGAGCCACCATCAGCCCCAGCATTTT
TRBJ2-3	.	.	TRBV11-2	CASSVGGWSTDTQYF	TGTGCCAGCAGCGTAGGCGGGTGGAGCACAGATACGCAGTATTTT
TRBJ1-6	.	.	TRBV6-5	CASSSRRESPLHF	TGTGCCAGCAGTTCCCGAAGAGAATCACCCCTCCACTTT
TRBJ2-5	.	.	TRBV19	CASSIARQETQYF	TGTGCCAGTAGTATAGCCAGACAAGAGACCCAGTACTTC
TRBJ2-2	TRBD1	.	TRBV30	CAWDRGNTGELFF	TGTGCCTGGGACAGGGGTAACACCGGGGAGCTGTTTTTT
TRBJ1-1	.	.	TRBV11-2	CASSLGGLGVF	TGTGCCAGCAGTCTCGGGGGATTAGGGGTCTTT
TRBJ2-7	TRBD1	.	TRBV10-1	CASSETSRTGGHYEQYF	TGCGCCAGCAGTGAGACTTCCCGGACAGGGGGCCACTACGAGCAGTACTTC
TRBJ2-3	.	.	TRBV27	CASSLGGTDTQYF	TGTGCCAGCAGCCTCGGTGGCACAGATACGCAGTATTTT
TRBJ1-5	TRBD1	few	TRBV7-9	CASSPGTGGQPQHF	TGTGCCAGCAGCCCTGGGACAGGGGGTCAGCCCCAGCATTTT
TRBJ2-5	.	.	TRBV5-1	CASSLASAFETQYF	TGCGCCAGCAGCTTGGCTTCGGCCTTTGAGACCCAGTACTTC
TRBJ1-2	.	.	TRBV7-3	CASSLGQGYGYTF	TGTGCCAGCAGCTTAGGCCAGGGTTATGGCTACACCTTC
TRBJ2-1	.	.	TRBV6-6	CASSTPPGEQFF	TGTGCCAGCAGTACACCTCCCGGGGAGCAGTTCTTC